This TCR beta chain is from a study of T and B cells in COVID-19 patients. Across the whole study: Of over 18 active-infection patients, about a dozen were critically ill with mechanical ventilation or extracorporeal membrane oxygenation.

Each TRB amplification used roughly 220-550 ng of genomic DNA from blood. The CDR3 is 17 amino acids. Germline V CDR1 and CDR2: SGHVS, FNYEAQ. Trimming removed 1 base from V and 2 bases from J, with 14 bases in between. TRB rearrangements were amplified by multiplex PCR with BIOMED2 TRB-A/B primers. TCRdb processed the multiplex PCR reads anew with MiXCR; each CDR3 protein has one entry. The repertoire holds thousands of distinct CDR3 sequences, 20% to 25% seen once, with approximately 3.3% in the top ten. By proportion, this clonotype is medium-sized. The chain joins TRBV7-6 to TRBJ2-2; D perhaps matches TRBD2 (6 bases). The receptor was derived from a human donor who had recovered from COVID-19. The sequenced sample consisted of blood. The CDR3 DNA is TGTGCCAGCAGCTTAGACCCCGCGGGGATTAACACCGGGGAGCTGTTTTTT. It codes for CASSLDPAGINTGELFF. Complete variable domain (other parts from reference TRBV7-6 and TRBJ2-2): GAGVSQSPRYKVTKRGQDVALRCDPISGHVSLYWYRQALGQGPEFLTYFNYEAQQDKSGLPNDRFSAERPEGSISTLTIQRTEQRDSAMYRCASSLDPAGINTGELFFGEGSRLTVL.